These 4 T cell receptor beta chains came from one sample sequenced in a study of a mutant IDH1 vaccine in newly diagnosed glioma. The data were produced by immunoSEQ multiplex PCR, yet TCRdb's version contains in-frame clones alone and is incomplete. The sample has some 60,000 clones, roughly four fifths seen once; the top ten hold more than 3%. The antigens for these receptors are not known. Noted time point: week 47, end of study. With topical imiquimod, each dose of the vaccine consisted of 300 ug of mutant IDH1 20-mer peptide. The sample was PBMCs, taken from a glioma patient whose treatment included an IDH1 peptide vaccine. These receptors all come from a man aged 25 to 45 with glioma.

The chain combines TRBV18 with TRBJ2-5; 7 bases agree with TRBD2. Unmatched junction bases numbered 5, after V lost 2 bases and J lost 2 bases. From germline, CDR1 is KGHSH and CDR2 LQKENI. The CDR3 sequence is 15 residues long. CDR3 sequence (DNA): TGTGCCAGCTCACCAAGTCTAGCGGATCAAGAGACCCAGTACTTC. Translated, it gives CASSPSLADQETQYF.

The chain employs TRBV5-1 and TRBJ1-1, with 8 bases lining up with TRBD1. V lost 7 bases, J lost 3 bases, and 5 bases stayed unmatched. Germline V gene lookup returns CDR1 SGHRS and CDR2 YFSETQ. This CDR3 is built from 13 residues. Here the CDR3 reads CASSGQGYTEAFF. CDR3 in DNA: TGCGCCAGCTCCGGACAGGGATACACTGAAGCTTTCTTT.

V usage is TRBV19 and J usage is TRBJ2-7; 12 bases are shared with TRBD2. The V gene end was trimmed by 6 bases and the J gene end by 2 bases; junction bases not matched to a gene: 8. This CDR3 is built from 16 residues. Germline V CDR1 and CDR2: LNHDA, SQIVND (reference sequence). CDR3 sequence (DNA): TGTGCCAGTAGAACCACTAGCGGGGGGTCCACCTACGAGCAGTACTTC. The encoded protein is CASRTTSGGSTYEQYF.

As for this clone: This sample also contains other DNA sequences that code for the same CDR3. The chain employs TRBV5-1 and TRBJ1-1; 7 positions match TRBD1. The germline V gene encodes CDR1 SGHRS and CDR2 YFSETQ. The trim removed 1 base at V and 2 bases at J, leaving 2 bases unmatched. This CDR3 is 14 amino acids long. The CDR3 DNA is TGCGCCAGCAGCTTGCAAGGGGGCAACACTGAAGCTTTCTTT. This sequence encodes CASSLQGGNTEAFF.